The clone carrying this T cell receptor (beta chain) was seen repeatedly, ten times or more. With V trimmed by 6 bases and J by 1 base, 7 bases remained unmatched. This CDR3 is 14 amino acids long. Germline CDR1 is DFQATT and CDR2 is SNEGSKA (reference sequence). The data belong to a study of regulatory T cells in long-lasting Graves disease. Through Arm-PCR of CDR3 regions and iRepertoire HTBI primers, TCR beta libraries were built. Via MiXCR, TCRdb re-called the multiplex PCR reads, giving one row per CDR3 protein. The table shows around 320,000 distinct CDR3 sequences, with 16% occurring only once. The time point is: newly diagnosed GD, antithyroid drugs for less than 3 months. There was RNA extracted from PBMCs, and the TCR library was made from it. The data also belong to a second study, concerning T cells in Graves' hyperthyroidism and ophthalmopathy.

The TCR comes from a man aged 35-49 years with Graves disease. This sample comprised peripheral blood mononuclear cells (PBMCs), obtained at new diagnosis, from a patient treated with antithyroid drugs. The chain joins TRBV20-1 to TRBJ2-5; 8 nucleotides line up with TRBD1. The CDR3 nucleotides are TGCAGTGCCCCACAGGGGGTCCTCCAAGAGACCCAGTACTTC. Its translation is CSAPQGVLQETQYF.